This TCR beta chain was identified in a study of blood T cell repertoires in COVID-19. Trimming shortened V by 11 bases and J by 7 bases, and 5 bases separated the two germline ends. Germline V gives CDR1 SNHLY, CDR2 FYNNEI. There are 8 residues in the CDR3. Clinical history reported by participants formed the basis on which cohorts were assigned. The protocol was immunoSEQ multiplex PCR, while the TCRdb copy is restricted to in-frame clones and leaves out a portion. The data hold a few hundred thousand clones, with approximately 85% observed a single time. Input material: PBMCs or T cells enriched from blood (not recorded which). This clonotype was sampled from a young man who had recovered from COVID-19. V gene TRBV2 combines with J gene TRBJ1-1; D unresolved. The CDR3 DNA reads as TGTGCCTCTTATGAAGCTTTCTTT. This gives the protein CASYEAFF.